The 30 T cell receptor beta chains listed next were all sequenced from one sample in a study of CD8 T cells in Susac syndrome (dated 2019 in TCRdb). The library relied on the immunoSEQ multiplex PCR assay. RNA was extracted using the RNeasy kit, and roughly 0.5 to 1 ug of the RNA was reverse transcribed with random hexamers. The public sequencing data were trimmed at Q25 with fastp and processed into clonotypes with MiXCR by TCRdb, which kept only in-frame beta chains. One record per CDR3 amino acid sequence lists the most common genes and DNA. This sample holds 250,000 or so distinct CDR3 sequences; roughly 95% were observed only once. 0.065% to 0.08% of the sample belongs to the ten largest clones. The specimen was CD4+ T cells from PBMCs. These TCRs come from a human donor with multiple sclerosis.

V gene TRBV20-1 combines with J gene TRBJ2-1, with D hard to call. The CDR3 has 12 residues. Per germline, CDR1 DFQATT and CDR2 SNEGSKA (reference sequence). The V end lost 7 bases, the J end lost 4 bases, and 11 bases lay between the germline ends. The CDR3, as DNA: TGCAGTGTAGGTCAGGCTTACAATGAGCAGTTCTTC. Residues: CSVGQAYNEQFF.

The V call is TRBV9, the J call TRBJ2-1; D gene uncertain. This CDR3 is built from 11 residues. Germline assignment: CDR1 SGDLS and CDR2 YYNGEE. Trimming cost V 3 bases and J 10 bases, with 8 bases left between them. This CDR3 reads CASSDNGEQFF. The CDR3 DNA reads as TGTGCCAGCAGCGACAACGGCGAGCAGTTCTTC.

This chain joins TRBV7-8 and TRBJ2-4, with unresolved D. V shed 1 base and J shed 3 bases, with 10 bases lying between them. CDR1 is SGHVS, CDR2 FQNEAQ, per germline. This CDR3 contains 15 residues. CDR3 loop: CASSLVPGRKNIQYF. In DNA form, the CDR3 reads TGTGCCAGCAGCTTAGTGCCGGGTCGCAAAAACATTCAGTACTTC.

The rearrangement uses TRBV12-3 or TRBV12-4 and TRBJ1-5; a possible D gene is TRBD1 (6 bases). This CDR3 contains 16 residues. Trimming pared 1 base from V and 3 bases from J, leaving 13 bases between. CDR3 DNA: TGTGCCAGCAGTTTAGGTTCCGGACAGACCAATCAGCCCCAGCATTTT. Translation gives CASSLGSGQTNQPQHF.

The chain has TRBV2 and TRBJ1-1, with a possible D match to TRBD1 (6 bases). From germline, CDR1 is SNHLY and CDR2 FYNNEI. The V and J ends lost 6 bases and 7 bases respectively, with 18 bases between them. This CDR3 is 14 amino acids long. The chain's CDR3 is CASRQGFVSGEAFF. CDR3 coding DNA: TGTGCCAGCAGACAGGGTTTCGTATCTGGTGAAGCTTTCTTT.

This sequence joins TRBV5-4 and TRBJ2-5; D tentatively reads TRBD1 or TRBD2 (5 bases each). The V end lost 2 bases, the J end lost 5 bases, and 10 bases lay between the germline ends. CDR1 is SGHNT, CDR2 YYREEE, per germline (reference sequence). This CDR3 contains 13 residues. This CDR3 reads CASSLRGVETQYF. The CDR3 DNA reads as TGTGCCAGCAGCTTAAGGGGAGTGGAGACCCAGTACTTC.

The chain is built from TRBV10-3 and TRBJ2-7; 10 bases map to TRBD2. This CDR3 contains 15 residues. V trimming: 3 bases; J trimming: 4 bases; junction bases outside the gene matches: 6. CDR1 and CDR2 from the germline V gene are ENHRY and SYGVKD. CDR3 protein: CAISESSGGPYEQYF. CDR3 nucleotides: TGTGCCATCAGTGAATCTAGCGGGGGCCCTTACGAGCAGTACTTC.

V gene TRBV7-9 combines with J gene TRBJ2-1; TRBD2 matches at 9 bases. Looked up from germline, CDR1 is SEHNR and CDR2 is FQNEAQ (reference sequence). The ends lost 2 bases at V and 6 bases at J; junction bases unmatched: 2. This CDR3 is 14 amino acids long. CDR3 in amino acids: CASSLRREGNEQFF. Here the CDR3 DNA reads TGTGCCAGCAGCTTACGGCGGGAGGGCAATGAGCAGTTCTTC.

The V call is TRBV6-6, the J call TRBJ1-1; TRBD1 is a possible D gene (6 bases). The V end was cut by 2 bases, the J end by 7 bases, with 8 bases between. The germline V gene encodes CDR1 MNHNY and CDR2 SVGAGI (reference sequence). The CDR3 runs to 12 residues. CDR3 protein: CASSYRGDEAFF. CDR3 DNA: TGTGCCAGCAGTTACAGGGGGGATGAAGCTTTCTTT.

The chain is built from TRBV29-1 and TRBJ2-5; 9 bases are a match to TRBD1. CDR1 is SQVTM, CDR2 ANQGSEA, per germline. With 5 bases clipped from V and 4 bases from J, the junction kept 8 bases outside the gene matches. This CDR3 spans 14 amino acids. The CDR3 coding sequence is TGCAGCGTTTCCGGACAGGGGCCAAGAGAGACCCAGTACTTC. This gives the protein CSVSGQGPRETQYF.

CDR3 coding DNA: TGTGCCAGCAACACATGGACAGGGAGTTTAGAAAAACTGTTTTTT. Translating gives CASNTWTGSLEKLFF. This rearrangement joins TRBV5-4 to TRBJ1-4; 8 bases fit TRBD1. CDR3 length equals 15 residues. The germline CDR1 and CDR2 sequences are SGHNT and YYREEE (reference sequence). Trimming at V came to 6 bases and at J to 8 bases, leaving 12 bases not matched to a gene.

The chain links TRBV6-6 to TRBJ2-7, with a weak D call TRBD2 (5 bases). With 5 bases removed from V and 1 base from J, the gap between germline ends came to 12 bases. Germline loops: CDR1 MNHNY, CDR2 SVGAGI (reference sequence). The CDR3 is 14 residues long. The CDR3 region has the DNA TGTGCCAGCAGTGCCCGGGATATATCCTACGAGCAGTACTTC. Amino acids: CASSARDISYEQYF.

This chain connects TRBV20-1 to TRBJ1-1; tentatively, D is TRBD1 (5 bases). CDR3 length: 13 residues. V was trimmed by 2 bases and J by 5 bases, leaving 12 bases between them. Germline V lookup: CDR1 DFQATT, CDR2 SNEGSKA (reference sequence). The CDR3 DNA reads TGCAGTGCTAGATCAGGGTATTCTACTGAAGCTTTCTTT. Its protein is CSARSGYSTEAFF.

J is TRBJ2-7 and V is TRBV12-3 or TRBV12-4; D not resolved. Trimming pared 5 bases from V and 1 base from J, leaving 3 bases between. This CDR3 region has 11 residues. In nucleotides, the CDR3 is TGTGCCAGCAGTAAGTCCTACGAGCAGTACTTC. This translates into CASSKSYEQYF.

This chain uses TRBV6-5 with TRBJ2-1; tentatively, D is TRBD2 (6 bases). Germline-derived CDR1 and CDR2 are MNHEY and SVGAGI. This CDR3 comprises 15 residues. The V end was cut by 6 bases, the J end by 0 bases, with 12 bases between. The CDR3 reads CASRRTTSSYNEQFF. Written as DNA, the CDR3 is TGTGCCAGCAGACGGACTACGAGCTCCTACAATGAGCAGTTCTTC.

This chain connects TRBV10-3 to TRBJ1-1; D gene ambiguous. The CDR3 is made up of 15 amino acids. Between the trimmed V and J ends, which lost 4 bases and 1 base, there was a span of 13 bases. Germline CDR1 ENHRY, CDR2 SYGVKD. CDR3 residues: CAISGRWGENTEAFF. The CDR3, as DNA: TGTGCCATCAGTGGGCGGTGGGGAGAGAACACTGAAGCTTTCTTT.

The chain links TRBV6-4 to TRBJ2-7, with 8 bases identical to TRBD1. From germline, CDR1 is MRHNA and CDR2 SNTAGT. The CDR3 is 14 amino acids. V gave up 2 bases and J gave up 4 bases; unmatched junction bases: 4. Here the CDR3 DNA reads TGTGCCAGCAGTGACCGCGACAGGGGATACGAGCAGTACGTC. Its translation is CASSDRDRGYEQYV.

This clonotype has more than one count but fewer than ten. This rearrangement joins TRBV30 to TRBJ1-1; tentatively, D is TRBD1 (5 bases). Germline V gene lookup returns CDR1 GTSNPN and CDR2 SVGIG (reference sequence). The length of the CDR3 is 13 residues. With 0 bases removed from V and 5 bases from J, the gap between germline ends came to 10 bases. The CDR3 DNA is TGTGCCTGGAGTGTTGGGGGGGGTACTGAAGCTTTCTTT. Its protein is CAWSVGGGTEAFF.

The rearrangement joins TRBV12-3 or TRBV12-4 to TRBJ2-4; 9 positions agree with TRBD1. The J segment lost 5 bases and the V segment lost 6 bases, leaving 2 bases of the junction unmatched. The CDR3 is made up of 13 amino acids. CDR3 residues: CASRGQGQNIQYF. The CDR3 bases are TGTGCCAGCAGGGGACAGGGACAAAACATTCAGTACTTC.

The chain has TRBV28 and TRBJ2-7; either TRBD1 or TRBD2 may supply D (5 bases each). The V end was cut by 8 bases, the J end by 2 bases, with 16 bases between. This CDR3 region has 14 residues. Germline values: CDR1 MDHEN, CDR2 SYDVKM. The CDR3 DNA sequence: TGTGCCAGCCACCCGGGGCAGGCCACCTACGAGCAGTACTTC. Translation: CASHPGQATYEQYF.

The chain carries TRBV5-1 and TRBJ2-5, with unresolved D. V was trimmed by 4 bases and J by 7 bases, leaving 17 bases between them. In germline, CDR1 is SGHRS, CDR2 YFSETQ. This CDR3 is built from 14 residues. The CDR3 spells CASSPKSVAVTQYF. DNA of the CDR3: TGCGCCAGCAGCCCCAAATCGGTGGCTGTGACCCAGTACTTC.

The V gene is TRBV7-2, the J gene TRBJ2-3; 10 nucleotides match TRBD1. After removal of 5 bases from V and 6 bases from J, the junction contained 5 bases not matched to a gene. Germline values: CDR1 SGHTA, CDR2 FQGNSA. The CDR3 is 14 residues long. The chain's CDR3 is CASSMTGGHDTQYF. The CDR3 nucleotides read TGTGCCAGCAGCATGACAGGGGGCCACGATACGCAGTATTTT.

The chain employs TRBV6-6 and TRBJ1-6; D is possibly TRBD1 (5 bases). Looked up from germline, CDR1 is MNHNY and CDR2 is SVGAGI (reference sequence). This CDR3 has 15 amino acids. The germline V and J ends were trimmed by 2 bases and 9 bases, with 14 bases remaining between them. The CDR3 reads CASSYAGREGSPLHF. DNA for the CDR3: TGTGCCAGCAGTTACGCGGGCAGGGAAGGTTCACCCCTCCACTTT.

The chain is built from TRBV7-9 and TRBJ1-2; D is ambiguous. In germline, CDR1 is SEHNR, CDR2 FQNEAQ (reference sequence). The CDR3 extends over 13 amino acids. V was pared by 3 bases and J by 4 bases, with 9 bases between. For the CDR3, the DNA is TGTGCCAGCAGCTTGTGGGAAGCCTATGGCTACACCTTC. It translates to CASSLWEAYGYTF.

The chain employs TRBV5-4 and TRBJ2-3; D ambiguous. V was cut by 4 bases and J by 0 bases, with 6 bases left in between. Germline loops: CDR1 SGHNT, CDR2 YYREEE (reference sequence). The CDR3 loop spans 13 amino acids. CDR3 nucleotide sequence: TGTGCCAGCAGCCCAACAAGCACAGATACGCAGTATTTT. Its translation is CASSPTSTDTQYF. Together with reference TRBV5-4 and TRBJ2-3, the CDR3 gives the full variable domain: ETGVTQSPTHLIKTRGQQVTLRCSSQSGHNTVSWYQQALGQGPQFIFQYYREEENGRGNFPPRFSGLQFPNYSSELNVNALELDDSALYLCASSPTSTDTQYFGPGTRLTVL.

The V gene is TRBV3-1, the J gene TRBJ2-5; either TRBD1 or TRBD2 may supply D (5 bases each). The germline V gene has CDR1 LGHDT and CDR2 YNNKEL (reference sequence). The CDR3 has 13 amino acids. V lost 1 base to trimming and J lost 13 bases, with 16 bases between them. CDR3 protein: CASSQGTRGPMYF. In DNA, the CDR3 is TGTGCCAGCAGCCAAGGAACGAGGGGCCCCATGTACTTC.

The table lists this clonotype with a few counts. The rearrangement joins TRBV6-2 or TRBV6-3 to TRBJ1-5; possibly TRBD1 for D (5 bases). V lost 0 bases, J lost 0 bases, and 9 bases lay in between. Germline assignment: CDR1 MNHEY and CDR2 SVGEGT. The CDR3 runs 16 residues. CDR3 sequence: CASSYSTAYSNQPQHF. The CDR3 DNA reads TGTGCCAGCAGTTACTCGACAGCATATAGCAATCAGCCCCAGCATTTT.

The chain joins TRBV19 to TRBJ2-7, with 7 positions matching TRBD1. CDR3 length: 14 amino acids. The germline CDR1 and CDR2 sequences are LNHDA and SQIVND (reference sequence). Unmatched junction bases numbered 2, after V lost 3 bases and J lost 0 bases. CDR3 residues: CASSMGTASYEQYF. CDR3 nucleotide sequence: TGTGCCAGTAGTATGGGGACAGCCTCCTACGAGCAGTACTTC. The variable domain in full, with the rest retrieved from reference TRBV19 and TRBJ2-7, is DGGITQSPKYLFRKEGQNVTLSCEQNLNHDAMYWYRQDPGQGLRLIYYSQIVNDFQKGDIAEGYSVSREKKESFPLTVTSAQKNPTAFYLCASSMGTASYEQYFGPGTRLTVT.

This rearrangement joins TRBV29-1 to TRBJ1-3; 10 positions agree with TRBD1. The CDR3 has 12 amino acids. Germline values: CDR1 SQVTM, CDR2 ANQGSEA. The CDR3 DNA reads as TGCAGGGGACAGGGGCCCGGAAACACCATATATTTT. Amino acids: CRGQGPGNTIYF.

V usage is TRBV20-1 and J usage is TRBJ2-5; D perhaps matches TRBD1 (5 bases). V was trimmed by 7 bases and J by 5 bases, leaving 17 bases between them. The germline CDR1 and CDR2 sequences are DFQATT and SNEGSKA (reference sequence). The length of the CDR3 is 13 residues. As DNA, the CDR3 is TGCAGTGGGACGGACACCTGGGGTGAGACCCAGTACTTC. It encodes CSGTDTWGETQYF.